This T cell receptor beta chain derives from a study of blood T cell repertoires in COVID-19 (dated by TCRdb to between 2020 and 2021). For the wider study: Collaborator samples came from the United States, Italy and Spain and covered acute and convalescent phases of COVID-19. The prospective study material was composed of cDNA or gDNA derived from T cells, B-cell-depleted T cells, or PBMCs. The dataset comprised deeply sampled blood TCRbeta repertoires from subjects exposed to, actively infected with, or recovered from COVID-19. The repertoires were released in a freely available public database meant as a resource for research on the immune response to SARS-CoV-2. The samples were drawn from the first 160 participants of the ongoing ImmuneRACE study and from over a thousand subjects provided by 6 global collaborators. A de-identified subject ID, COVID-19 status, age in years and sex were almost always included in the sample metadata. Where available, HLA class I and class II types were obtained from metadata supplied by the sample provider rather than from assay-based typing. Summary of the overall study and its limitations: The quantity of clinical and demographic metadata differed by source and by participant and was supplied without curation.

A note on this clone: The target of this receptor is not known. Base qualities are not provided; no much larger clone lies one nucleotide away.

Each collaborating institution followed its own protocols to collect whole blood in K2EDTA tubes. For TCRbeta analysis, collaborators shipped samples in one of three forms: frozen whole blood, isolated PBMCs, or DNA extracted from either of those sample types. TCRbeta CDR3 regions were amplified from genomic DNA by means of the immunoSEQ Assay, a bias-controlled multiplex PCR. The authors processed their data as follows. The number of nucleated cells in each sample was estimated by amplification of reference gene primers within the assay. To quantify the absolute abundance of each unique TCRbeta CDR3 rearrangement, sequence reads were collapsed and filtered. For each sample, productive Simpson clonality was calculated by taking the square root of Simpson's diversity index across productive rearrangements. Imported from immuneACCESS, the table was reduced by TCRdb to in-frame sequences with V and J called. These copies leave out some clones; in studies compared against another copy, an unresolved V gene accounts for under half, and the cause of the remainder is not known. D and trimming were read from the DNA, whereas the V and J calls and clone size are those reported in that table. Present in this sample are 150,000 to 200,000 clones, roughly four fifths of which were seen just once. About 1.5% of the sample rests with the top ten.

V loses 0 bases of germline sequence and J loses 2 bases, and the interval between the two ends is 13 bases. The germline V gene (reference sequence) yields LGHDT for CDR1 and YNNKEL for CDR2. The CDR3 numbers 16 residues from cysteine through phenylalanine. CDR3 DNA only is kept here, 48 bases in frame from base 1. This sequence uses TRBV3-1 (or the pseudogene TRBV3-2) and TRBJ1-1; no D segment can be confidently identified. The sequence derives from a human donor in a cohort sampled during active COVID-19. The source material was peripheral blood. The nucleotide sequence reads TGTGCCAGCAGCCAAGATAGCAACCGAGGAAACACTGAAGCTTTCTTT. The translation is CASSQDSNRGNTEAFF.